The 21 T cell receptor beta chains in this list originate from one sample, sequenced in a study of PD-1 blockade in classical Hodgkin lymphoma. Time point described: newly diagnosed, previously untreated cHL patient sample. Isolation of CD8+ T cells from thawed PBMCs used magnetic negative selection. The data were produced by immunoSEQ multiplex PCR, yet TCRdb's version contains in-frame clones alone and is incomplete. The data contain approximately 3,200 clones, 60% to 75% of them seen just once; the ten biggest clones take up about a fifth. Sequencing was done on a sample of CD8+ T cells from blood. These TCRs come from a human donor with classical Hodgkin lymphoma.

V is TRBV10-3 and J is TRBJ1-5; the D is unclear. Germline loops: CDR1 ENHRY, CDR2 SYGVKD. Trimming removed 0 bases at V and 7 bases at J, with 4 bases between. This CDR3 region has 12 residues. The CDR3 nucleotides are TGTGCCATCAGTGAGTCTTTCCAGCCCCAGCATTTT. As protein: CAISESFQPQHF.

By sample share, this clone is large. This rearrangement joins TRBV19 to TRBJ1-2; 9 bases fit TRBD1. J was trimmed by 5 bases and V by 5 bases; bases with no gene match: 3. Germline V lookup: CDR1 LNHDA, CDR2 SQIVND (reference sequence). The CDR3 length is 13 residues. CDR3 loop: CASSWTGVYGYTF. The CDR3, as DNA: TGTGCCAGTAGTTGGACAGGGGTATATGGCTACACCTTC.

CDR3 bases: TGTGCCAGCAGCCAAACTCCCTTAGGGTCCTATAATTCACCCCTCCACTTT. Translating gives CASSQTPLGSYNSPLHF. The rearrangement links TRBV4-2 to TRBJ1-6; no clear D. V was pared by 2 bases and J by 1 base, with 12 bases between. Germline-derived CDR1 and CDR2 are LGHNA and YNFKEQ. This CDR3 is built from 17 residues.

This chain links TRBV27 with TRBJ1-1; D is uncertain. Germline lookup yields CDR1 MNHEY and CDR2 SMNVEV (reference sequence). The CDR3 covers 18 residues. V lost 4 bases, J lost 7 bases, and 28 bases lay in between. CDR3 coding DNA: TGTGCCAGCAGTTCATACTATTACGAAGGAGGCGGAGAAGGTGAAGCTTTCTTT. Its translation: CASSSYYYEGGGEGEAFF.

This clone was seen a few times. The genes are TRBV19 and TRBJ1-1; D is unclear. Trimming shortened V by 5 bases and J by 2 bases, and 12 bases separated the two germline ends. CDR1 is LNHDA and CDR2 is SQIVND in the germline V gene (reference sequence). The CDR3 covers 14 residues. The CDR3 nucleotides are TGTGCCAGTAGTCCCCGGGGTGCAAACACTGAAGCTTTCTTT. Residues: CASSPRGANTEAFF.

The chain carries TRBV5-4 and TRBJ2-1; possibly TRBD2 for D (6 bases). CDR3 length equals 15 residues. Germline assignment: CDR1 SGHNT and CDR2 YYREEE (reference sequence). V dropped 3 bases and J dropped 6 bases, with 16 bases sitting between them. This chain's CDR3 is CASSSISGGLNEQFF. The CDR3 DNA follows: TGTGCCAGCAGCTCGATTAGCGGAGGCCTCAATGAGCAGTTCTTC.

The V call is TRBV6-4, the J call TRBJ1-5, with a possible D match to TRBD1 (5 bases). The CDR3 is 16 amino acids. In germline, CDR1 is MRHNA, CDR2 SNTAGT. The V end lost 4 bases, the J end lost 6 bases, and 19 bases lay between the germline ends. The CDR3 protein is CASSAPRGGDAQPQHF. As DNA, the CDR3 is TGTGCCAGCAGTGCCCCACGGGGGGGGGACGCTCAGCCCCAGCATTTT.

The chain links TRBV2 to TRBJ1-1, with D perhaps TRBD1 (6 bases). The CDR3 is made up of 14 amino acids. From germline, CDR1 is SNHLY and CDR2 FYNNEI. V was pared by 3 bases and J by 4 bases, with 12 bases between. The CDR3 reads CASSDWGASTEAFF. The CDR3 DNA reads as TGTGCCAGCAGTGATTGGGGGGCAAGCACTGAAGCTTTCTTT. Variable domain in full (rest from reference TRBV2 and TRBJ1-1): EPEVTQTPSHQVTQMGQEVILRCVPISNHLYFYWYRQILGQKVEFLVSFYNNEISEKSEIFDDQFSVERPDGSNFTLKIRSTKLEDSAMYFCASSDWGASTEAFFGQGTRLTVV.

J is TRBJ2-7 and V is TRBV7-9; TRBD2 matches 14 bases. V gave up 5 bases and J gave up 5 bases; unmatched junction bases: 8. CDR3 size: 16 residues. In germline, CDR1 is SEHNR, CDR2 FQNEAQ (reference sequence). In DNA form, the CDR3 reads TGTGCCAGCAGCCCCTGGACTAGCGGGAGGTCTGACGAGCAGTACTTC. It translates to CASSPWTSGRSDEQYF.

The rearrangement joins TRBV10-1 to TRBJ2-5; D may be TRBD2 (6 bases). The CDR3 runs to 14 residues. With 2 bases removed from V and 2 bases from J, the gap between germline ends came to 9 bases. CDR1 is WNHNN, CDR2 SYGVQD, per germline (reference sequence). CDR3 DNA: TGCGCCAGCAGTGAGATGGACTATCAAGAGACCCAGTACTTC. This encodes CASSEMDYQETQYF.

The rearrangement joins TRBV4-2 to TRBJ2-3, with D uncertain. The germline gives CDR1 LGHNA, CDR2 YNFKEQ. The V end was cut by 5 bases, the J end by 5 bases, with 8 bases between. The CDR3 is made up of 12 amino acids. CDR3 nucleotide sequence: TGTGCCAGCAGCTTGGATTTAGATACGCAGTATTTT. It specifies CASSLDLDTQYF.

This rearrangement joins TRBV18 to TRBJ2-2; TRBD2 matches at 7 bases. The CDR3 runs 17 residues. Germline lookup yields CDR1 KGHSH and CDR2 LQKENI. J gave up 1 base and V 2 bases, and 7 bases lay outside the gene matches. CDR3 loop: CASSPWFAGENTGELFF. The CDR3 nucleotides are TGTGCCAGCTCACCATGGTTCGCGGGAGAGAACACCGGGGAGCTGTTTTTT.

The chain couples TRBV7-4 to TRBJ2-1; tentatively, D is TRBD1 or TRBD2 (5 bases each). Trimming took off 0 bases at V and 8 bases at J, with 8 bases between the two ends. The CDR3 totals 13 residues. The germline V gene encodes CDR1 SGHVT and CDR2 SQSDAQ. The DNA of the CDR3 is TGTGCCAGCAGCTTAGCGGGGGTGGATGAGCAGTTCTTC. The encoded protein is CASSLAGVDEQFF.

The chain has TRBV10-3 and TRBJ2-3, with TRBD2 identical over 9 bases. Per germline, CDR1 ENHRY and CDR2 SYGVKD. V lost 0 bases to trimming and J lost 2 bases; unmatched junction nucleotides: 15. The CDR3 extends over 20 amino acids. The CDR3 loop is CAISESRLAGKNGYTDTQYF. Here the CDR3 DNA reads TGTGCCATCAGTGAGTCGAGGCTAGCGGGAAAGAATGGCTACACAGATACGCAGTATTTT.

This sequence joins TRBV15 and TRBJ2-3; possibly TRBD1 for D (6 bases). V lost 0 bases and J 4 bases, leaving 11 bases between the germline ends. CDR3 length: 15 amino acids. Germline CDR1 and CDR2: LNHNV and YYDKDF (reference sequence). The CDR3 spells CATSRDREGADTQYF. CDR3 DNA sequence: TGTGCCACCAGCAGAGATCGTGAGGGGGCAGATACGCAGTATTTT.

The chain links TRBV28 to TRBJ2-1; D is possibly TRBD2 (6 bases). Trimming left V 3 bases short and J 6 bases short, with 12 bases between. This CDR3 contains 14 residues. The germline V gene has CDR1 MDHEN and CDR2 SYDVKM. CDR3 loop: CASSFGGETNEQFF. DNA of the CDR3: TGTGCCAGCAGTTTCGGGGGAGAGACCAATGAGCAGTTCTTC.

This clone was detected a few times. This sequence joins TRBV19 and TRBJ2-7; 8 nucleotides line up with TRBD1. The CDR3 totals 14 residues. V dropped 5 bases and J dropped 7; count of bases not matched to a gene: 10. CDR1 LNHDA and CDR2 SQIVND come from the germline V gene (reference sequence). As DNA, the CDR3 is TGTGCCAGTAGTTGGGGGACAGGTTCCGATGAGCAGTACTTC. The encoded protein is CASSWGTGSDEQYF.

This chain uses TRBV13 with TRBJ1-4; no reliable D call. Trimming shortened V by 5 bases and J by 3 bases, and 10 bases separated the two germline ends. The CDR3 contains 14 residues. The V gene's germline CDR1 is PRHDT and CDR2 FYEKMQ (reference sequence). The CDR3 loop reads CASSLRRPNEKLFF. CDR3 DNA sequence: TGTGCCAGCAGCCTAAGACGGCCTAATGAAAAACTGTTTTTT.

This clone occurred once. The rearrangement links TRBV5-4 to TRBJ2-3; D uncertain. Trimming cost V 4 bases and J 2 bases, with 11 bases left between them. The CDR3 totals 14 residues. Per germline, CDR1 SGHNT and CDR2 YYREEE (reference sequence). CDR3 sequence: CASSQDRTTDTQYF. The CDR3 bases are TGTGCCAGCAGCCAAGATCGAACCACAGATACGCAGTATTTT.

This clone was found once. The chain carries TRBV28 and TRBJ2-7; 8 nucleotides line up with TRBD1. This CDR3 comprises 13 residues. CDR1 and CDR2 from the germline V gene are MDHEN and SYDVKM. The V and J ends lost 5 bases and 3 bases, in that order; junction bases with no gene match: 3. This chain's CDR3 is CASSEGTGYEQYF. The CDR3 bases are TGTGCCAGCAGTGAAGGGACAGGCTACGAGCAGTACTTC.

CDR3 region: CASSWISTDTQYF. For the CDR3, the DNA is TGTGCCAGCAGTTGGATAAGCACAGATACGCAGTATTTT. The chain joins TRBV6-5 to TRBJ2-3, with D unresolved. CDR1 is MNHEY, CDR2 SVGAGI, per germline. V shed 4 bases and J shed 0 bases, with 5 bases lying between them. The CDR3 runs 13 residues.